The 7 T cell receptor beta chains below all came from one sample that was sequenced in a study of T cells in Graves' hyperthyroidism and ophthalmopathy. Researchers amplified the TCR beta CDR3 regions from RNA transcripts. An initial round of RT-PCR targeting the TCR CDR3 relied on the HTBI primer set. Using its own MiXCR run on the multiplex PCR reads, TCRdb lists one record per CDR3 protein. The data show under 350,000 distinct CDR3 sequences, roughly 18% seen once. Sequencing input: blood. The receptors originated from a woman in her forties or fifties with Graves' hyperthyroidism.

This clonotype was observed a few times. The chain has TRBV9 and TRBJ1-4, with 7 nucleotides matching TRBD1. The trim removed 5 bases at V and 7 bases at J, leaving 8 bases unmatched. Looked up from germline, CDR1 is SGDLS and CDR2 is YYNGEE. The CDR3 is 14 residues long. Written as DNA, the CDR3 is TGTGCCAGCAGTGCAGGGGGAGTCGGTGAAAAACTGTTTTTT. It yields the protein CASSAGGVGEKLFF.

In this sample, this clonotype turned up many times. The V gene is TRBV11-2, the J gene TRBJ2-1; the match to TRBD2 covers 10 bases. From germline, CDR1 is SGHAT and CDR2 FQNNGV. J lost 6 bases, V lost 5 bases, and 4 bases had no gene match. The CDR3 is 14 amino acids. In DNA, the CDR3 is TGTGCCAGCAGCGTCGGGACTAGCGCCAATGAGCAGTTCTTC. It is translated as CASSVGTSANEQFF.

This clonotype was detected only a few times. The V call is TRBV7-8, the J call TRBJ2-1; D is possibly TRBD1 (5 bases). CDR1 is SGHVS and CDR2 is FQNEAQ in the germline V gene. The CDR3 spans 16 residues. V lost 5 bases and J lost 0, with 14 bases in between. CDR3: CASSPVRVVSYNEQFF. DNA for the CDR3: TGTGCCAGCAGCCCCGTCAGGGTCGTCTCCTACAATGAGCAGTTCTTC.

This clonotype turned up a few times. The chain employs TRBV30 and TRBJ2-2, with D tentatively TRBD1 (5 bases). Deletions cut 2 bases from V and 4 bases from J, with 11 bases between. This CDR3 region has 14 residues. Germline V CDR1 and CDR2: GTSNPN, SVGIG (reference sequence). CDR3 coding DNA: TGTGCCTGGAGTAAGGGGTTGAGCACCGGGGAGCTGTTTTTT. Amino acids: CAWSKGLSTGELFF.

Concerning this clonotype: A much more abundant neighbour one base away suggests this may be a read error. V gene TRBV7-8 combines with J gene TRBJ2-7; 7 positions agree with TRBD1. This CDR3 region has 13 residues. V lost 4 bases to trimming and J lost 7 bases; unmatched junction nucleotides: 7. Germline CDR1 and CDR2: SGHVS and FQNEAQ. The CDR3 region is CASSSLGGGEQYF. DNA for the CDR3: TGTGCCAGCAGCTCATTAGGGGGCGGTGAGCAGTACTTC.

In its sample, this clonotype was seen a few times. This chain joins TRBV20-1 and TRBJ2-7; D might be TRBD2 (6 bases). CDR1 and CDR2 from the germline V gene are DFQATT and SNEGSKA (reference sequence). V gave up 4 bases and J gave up 1 base, with 14 bases separating them. The CDR3 is 14 residues long. CDR3 DNA: TGCAGTGCTACAGCGGAGGGATTTTCCTACGAGCAGTACTTC. Its translation is CSATAEGFSYEQYF.

This clonotype has just a few counts. The chain is built from TRBV20-1 and TRBJ2-2; D unresolved. The CDR3 extends over 12 amino acids. V was trimmed by 3 bases and J by 4 bases, leaving 6 bases between them. CDR1 DFQATT and CDR2 SNEGSKA come from the germline V gene (reference sequence). In DNA form, the CDR3 reads TGCAGTGCTAGCGGGCGCACCGGGGAGCTGTTTTTT. This translates into CSASGRTGELFF.